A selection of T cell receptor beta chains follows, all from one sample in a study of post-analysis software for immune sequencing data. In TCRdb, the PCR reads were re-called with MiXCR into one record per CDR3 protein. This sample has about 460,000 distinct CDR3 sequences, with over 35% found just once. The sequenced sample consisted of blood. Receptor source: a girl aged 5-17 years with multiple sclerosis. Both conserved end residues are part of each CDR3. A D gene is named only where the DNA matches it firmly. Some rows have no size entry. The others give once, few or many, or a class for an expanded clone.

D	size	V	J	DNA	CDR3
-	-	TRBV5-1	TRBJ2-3	TGTGCTAGCAGCCCGGACCTGACAGATACGCAGTATTTT	CASSPDLTDTQYF
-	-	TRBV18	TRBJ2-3	TGTGCCAGCTCACCACCCCAAGCCGGGACAAGCACAGATACGCAGTATTTT	CASSPPQAGTSTDTQYF
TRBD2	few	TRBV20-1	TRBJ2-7	TGCAGTGCTATTTCCCTAGCGGGGATCTCCTACGAGCAGTACTTC	CSAISLAGISYEQYF
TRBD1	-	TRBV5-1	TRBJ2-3	TGCGCCAGCAGCTTGGTGACAGGGATAGGGGATACGCAGTATTTT	CASSLVTGIGDTQYF
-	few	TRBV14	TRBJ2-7	TGTGCCAGCAGCCAAGTGGTGATGAGCGAGCAGTACTTC	CASSQVVMSEQYF
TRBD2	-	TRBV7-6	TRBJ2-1	TGTGCCAGCAGCTTAGGAGCGGGAGGGCCTACCAATGAGCAGTTCTTC	CASSLGAGGPTNEQFF
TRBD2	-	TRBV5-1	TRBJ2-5	TGCGCCAGCAGCACGGGACTAGCGGAAGAGACCCAGTACTTC	CASSTGLAEETQYF
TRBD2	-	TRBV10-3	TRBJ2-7	TGTGCCATCAGTGAGTCTAGCGGGGGTTACGAGCAGTACTTC	CAISESSGGYEQYF
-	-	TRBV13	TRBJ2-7	TGTGCCAGCAGCTTTCAGGCTCCCGAGCAGTACTTC	CASSFQAPEQYF
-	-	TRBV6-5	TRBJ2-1	TGTGCCAGCAGTTACTCACCCAGGGCCAAGAATGAGCAGTTCTTC	CASSYSPRAKNEQFF
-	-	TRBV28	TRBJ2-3	TGTGCCAGCAGTTTGTGGGTACGGGAACCAGTGGATACGCAGTATTTT	CASSLWVREPVDTQYF
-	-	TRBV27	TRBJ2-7	TGTGCCAGCACCTCCCCTCCTGGGGAGCAGTACTTC	CASTSPPGEQYF
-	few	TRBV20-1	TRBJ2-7	TGCAGTGCTAGAGATCTTTCCGGGGTATCCTACGAGCAGTACTTC	CSARDLSGVSYEQYF
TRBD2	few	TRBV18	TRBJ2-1	TGTGCCAGCTCGCTCTTCGTCCCTAGCGGCAACAATGAGCAGTTCTTC	CASSLFVPSGNNEQFF
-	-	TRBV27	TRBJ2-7	TGTGCCAGCAGTTTCCGTCAGGTTGAGGGCTACAATGAGCAGTACTTC	CASSFRQVEGYNEQYF